Listed below are T cell receptor beta chains from one sample, sequenced in a study of post-analysis software for immune sequencing data. TCRdb re-analysed the PCR reads in MiXCR, keeping a single row per CDR3 protein. Of roughly 730,000 distinct CDR3 sequences listed, roughly 29% were seen once; the top ten hold under 0.7%. Sequencing used blood. These receptor sequences come from a girl aged 5-17 years with multiple sclerosis. The CDR3 runs from the conserved cysteine through the conserved F or W. A D gene is named only where the DNA matches it firmly. Some rows mark clone size as missing; the rest say once, few, many or name a class of expanded clone.

TRBV20-1,NA,NA,TRBJ1-5,TGCAGTGCTGGACACACCGAACAGCCCCAGCATTTT,CSAGHTEQPQHF
TRBV10-3,TRBD2,NA,TRBJ2-5,TGTGCCATCAGCCTGGCGGGACTAGCGGGGAGGGAGACCCAGTACTTC,CAISLAGLAGRETQYF
TRBV5-1,NA,NA,TRBJ2-3,TGCGCCAGCAGCTTTCGACGGGGAGCAGATACGCAGTATTTT,CASSFRRGADTQYF
TRBV7-6,NA,NA,TRBJ2-4,TGTGCCAGCAGCTTAGCCCAGAGGGGGGTTGGGGTCGCAAACATTCAGTACTTC,CASSLAQRGVGVANIQYF
TRBV29-1,NA,few,TRBJ1-2,TGCAGCGTCCCTATGGGGGCGGGATCCTACGGCTACACCTTC,CSVPMGAGSYGYTF
TRBV7-9,NA,NA,TRBJ1-5,TGTGCCAGCAGCTCATTTATCCCCGGGACCCCCGGAAAGGAGCCCCAGCATTTT,CASSSFIPGTPGKEPQHF
TRBV7-8,TRBD1,many,TRBJ2-7,TGTGCCAGCAGCTCTCGTGGGACAGGGCACTACGAGCAGTACTTC,CASSSRGTGHYEQYF
TRBV29-1,NA,NA,TRBJ2-3,TGCAGCGTTGAAGTGGGGGCTAGCGCCACAGATACGCAGTATTTT,CSVEVGASATDTQYF
TRBV27,TRBD2,NA,TRBJ2-1,TGTGCCAGCAGTTTCGGACTAGCGGGAGGGCCGTCCTACAATGAGCAGTTCTTC,CASSFGLAGGPSYNEQFF
TRBV28,NA,NA,TRBJ2-2,TGTGCCAGCAGGCGTCTGATGGACGGCTACACCGGGGAGCTGTTTTTT,CASRRLMDGYTGELFF
TRBV11-2,TRBD2,NA,TRBJ2-1,TGTGCCAGCAGCGAGACACGCGGGGGGGAGCAGTTCTTC,CASSETRGGEQFF
TRBV14,NA,NA,TRBJ1-1,TGTGCCAGCAGCCTAAACAGGGATACTGAAGCTTTCTTT,CASSLNRDTEAFF
TRBV20-1,NA,NA,TRBJ2-7,TGCAGTGCAACCCCGATCGAATACGAGCAGTACTTC,CSATPIEYEQYF
TRBV7-2,NA,NA,TRBJ1-5,TGTGCCAGCAGCTTTAGGACAGTCAATCAGCCCCAGCATTTT,CASSFRTVNQPQHF
TRBV28,NA,NA,TRBJ2-6,TGTGCCAGCAGTTTTGGCTCCATGGGCTCTGGGGCCAACGTCCTGACTTTC,CASSFGSMGSGANVLTF
TRBV3-1,NA,NA,TRBJ2-1,TGTACCAGCAGCCAAGATGGGTTAGCCCGCGAGCAGTTCTTC,CTSSQDGLAREQFF
TRBV4-2,TRBD1,NA,TRBJ1-6,TGTGCCAGCAGCCTCAGGGGGCTGGATTCACCCCTCCACTTT,CASSLRGLDSPLHF
TRBV7-8,NA,few,TRBJ1-2,TGTGCCAGCAGCCCGACCCGGGGGGCGTCTCCCTATGGCTACACCTTC,CASSPTRGASPYGYTF
TRBV20-1,NA,NA,TRBJ2-7,TGCAGTGCTGGAGACAAGGGCATTATCGACGAGCAGTACTTC,CSAGDKGIIDEQYF
TRBV2,NA,NA,TRBJ1-5,TGTGCCAGCAGTCCCCCCTGGGCAGGGACCCAGCCCCAGCATTTT,CASSPPWAGTQPQHF
TRBV10-3,NA,few,TRBJ2-1,TGTGCCATCAGTAGGTCGGGTCTGCAGTTCGTGAACACCTACAATGAGCAGTTCTTC,CAISRSGLQFVNTYNEQFF
TRBV28,NA,NA,TRBJ2-2,TGTGCCAGCTCTTTTATTAGAACCGGGGAGCTGTTTTTT,CASSFIRTGELFF
TRBV2,TRBD2,few,TRBJ2-6,TGTGCCAGCACCGGCGGGAGGGCCTCTGGGGCCAACGTCCTGACTTTC,CASTGGRASGANVLTF
TRBV27,NA,NA,TRBJ1-5,TGTGCCAGCAGCGGACAGTATAGCAATCAGCCCCAGCATTTT,CASSGQYSNQPQHF
TRBV6-6,NA,few,TRBJ1-6,TGTGCCAGCAGTTACTCAGGCTCTGATTCACCCCTCCACTTT,CASSYSGSDSPLHF
TRBV20-1,TRBD2,once,TRBJ2-3,TGCAGTGCTACAATTCAGGTTGTGGGGGGGACGCAGTATTTT,CSATIQVVGGTQYF
TRBV6-1,NA,once,TRBJ1-1,TGTGCCAGCAATGCGGCGGGGGACATAATATCGAACACTGAAGCTTTCTTT,CASNAAGDIISNTEAFF
TRBV20-1,NA,NA,TRBJ2-3,TGCAGTGCTCCAGTCGTTTTCGAGCTCGCAGATACGCAGTATTTT,CSAPVVFELADTQYF
TRBV20-1,TRBD1,NA,TRBJ1-2,TGCAGTGCTAGAGATCGTACCACAGGGGGAAATGGCTACACCTTC,CSARDRTTGGNGYTF
TRBV12-3/TRBV12-4,TRBD1,NA,TRBJ1-6,TGTGCCAGCAGTCATACCCCCGGGACAGGGGGCTCACCCCTCCACTTT,CASSHTPGTGGSPLHF
TRBV5-1,TRBD1,NA,TRBJ2-1,TGCGCCAGCAGCACCCTCGGACAGGGGAACCCCTACAATGAGCAGTTCTTC,CASSTLGQGNPYNEQFF
TRBV7-8,TRBD1,few,TRBJ2-1,TGTGCCAGCACTCCCCGAAGGGACAGCAATGAGCAGTTCTTC,CASTPRRDSNEQFF
TRBV20-1,TRBD2,few,TRBJ2-1,TGCAGTGCTAGTGGGGGGGATTCCCCCATCAATGAGCAGTTCTTC,CSASGGDSPINEQFF
TRBV5-1,NA,NA,TRBJ2-3,TGCGCCAGCGGTTGGACTCGCACAGATACGCAGTATTTT,CASGWTRTDTQYF
TRBV5-1,TRBD2,NA,TRBJ2-3,TGCGCCAGCAGCCCTAGCGGGAGCGCAGATACGCAGTATTTT,CASSPSGSADTQYF
TRBV6-2/TRBV6-3,TRBD1,NA,TRBJ1-2,TGTGCCAGCAGCCTGGGACAGGGAAGAGTACCCTATGGCTACACCTTC,CASSLGQGRVPYGYTF
TRBV12-3/TRBV12-4,TRBD2,NA,TRBJ2-1,TGTGCCAGCAGCCCCAGGCCGGGACTAGCGGTCTATGAGCAGTTCTTC,CASSPRPGLAVYEQFF
TRBV29-1,NA,NA,TRBJ2-7,TGCAGCGTTGGGTCCCTGAGCTCCTACGAGCAGTATTTC,CSVGSLSSYEQYF
TRBV20-1,TRBD2,few,TRBJ2-3,TGCAGTGCTAAGAGAGCGGGGAGACGCACAGATACGCAGTATTTT,CSAKRAGRRTDTQYF
TRBV7-2,NA,NA,TRBJ1-1,TGTGCCGGCAGCTTGGGGACGGGAATAGCTTTCTTT,CAGSLGTGIAFF
TRBV29-1,TRBD1,NA,TRBJ2-1,TGCAGCGTTCTACCCGGCAGGGGGCAGATCAATGAGCAGTTCTTC,CSVLPGRGQINEQFF
TRBV7-9,NA,once,TRBJ2-1,TGTGCCAGCAGCTTAGTGGAGCCCTATAGGAACAGTGAGCAGTTCTTC,CASSLVEPYRNSEQFF
TRBV6-5,TRBD1,NA,TRBJ1-1,TGTGCCAGCAGTTCAACGGGGACAGGGGCGAACACTGAAGCTTTCTTT,CASSSTGTGANTEAFF
TRBV29-1,TRBD1,NA,TRBJ1-2,TGCAGCGCATGGGACAGGGCTTGGAGAGGCTACACCTTC,CSAWDRAWRGYTF
TRBV18,NA,NA,TRBJ1-6,TGTGCCAGCTCACCCGTTCGGGGCAGAAATTCACCCTTCCACTTT,CASSPVRGRNSPFHF
TRBV29-1,NA,few,TRBJ2-2,TGCAGCGCTACATGGACCGGGGAGCTGTTTTTT,CSATWTGELFF
TRBV7-9,NA,few,TRBJ2-7,TGTGCCAGCAGCGGAACCGGGACTCCGCCGTTCTACGAGCAGTACTTC,CASSGTGTPPFYEQYF
TRBV4-1,NA,NA,TRBJ2-5,TGCGCCAGCAGCCCGGTTTGGAGGGGGGGGGAAGAGACCCAGTACTTC,CASSPVWRGGEETQYF
TRBV10-3,NA,NA,TRBJ1-1,TGTGCCATCGGCGCGACCGGTGACACTGAAGCTTTCTTT,CAIGATGDTEAFF
TRBV10-3,NA,few,TRBJ2-1,TGTGCCATCAGTGAGAATGGAGACTCCCCCTACAATGAGCAGTTCTTC,CAISENGDSPYNEQFF
TRBV5-1,NA,NA,TRBJ2-3,TGCGCCAGCAGCTTTGGGGGGAATACGCAGTATTTT,CASSFGGNTQYF
TRBV29-1,TRBD2,few,TRBJ2-2,TGCAGCGGACTGGGCGGGCTAGCGGGAACCGGGGAGCTGTTTTTT,CSGLGGLAGTGELFF
TRBV5-6,TRBD1,few,TRBJ2-5,TGTGCCAGCAGCACCGCCGGGACAGTACAAGAGACCCAGTACTTC,CASSTAGTVQETQYF
TRBV5-6,NA,NA,TRBJ2-3,TGTGCCAGCAGCCCAAAGGCGGGGACAGATACGCAGTATTTT,CASSPKAGTDTQYF
TRBV10-1,NA,few,TRBJ2-5,TGCGCCAGCAGTGAGAGTACGGGCCAAGAGACCCAGTACTTC,CASSESTGQETQYF
TRBV5-1,NA,few,TRBJ1-5,TGCGCCAGCAGCTTGGACGGGGATAGCAATCAGCCCCAGCATTTT,CASSLDGDSNQPQHF